This TCR beta chain was sequenced in a study of cytomegalovirus exposure and HLA in healthy donors. The CDR3 covers 14 residues. Trimming removed 6 bases from V and 6 bases from J; junction bases left unmatched: 7. CDR1 is MDHEN, CDR2 SYDVKM, per germline. The repertoire was sequenced with immunoSEQ multiplex PCR; TCRdb's copy has only in-frame clones and lacks some. The sample has 60,000 to 80,000 clones, 85% seen once; the top ten hold about 3%. The chain couples TRBV28 to TRBJ2-2, with 7 positions matching TRBD1. The receptor comes from a man aged 25 to 40 in good health and CMV-seronegative. Sequencing input: PBMCs. The CDR3 is CASSLPRGPGELFF. DNA of the CDR3: TGTGCCAGCAGCCTACCAAGGGGGCCCGGGGAGCTGTTTTTT.